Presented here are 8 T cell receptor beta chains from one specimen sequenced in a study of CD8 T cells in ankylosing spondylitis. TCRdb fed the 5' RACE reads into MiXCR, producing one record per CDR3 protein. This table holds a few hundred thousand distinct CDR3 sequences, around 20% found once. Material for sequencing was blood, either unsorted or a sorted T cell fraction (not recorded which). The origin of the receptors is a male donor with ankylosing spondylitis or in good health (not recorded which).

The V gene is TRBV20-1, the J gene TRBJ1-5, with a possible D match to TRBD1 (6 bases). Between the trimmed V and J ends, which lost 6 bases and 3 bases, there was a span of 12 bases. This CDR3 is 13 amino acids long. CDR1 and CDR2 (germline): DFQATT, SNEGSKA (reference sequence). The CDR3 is CSALTGLNQPQHF. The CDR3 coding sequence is TGCAGTGCCCTTACAGGGCTCAATCAGCCCCAGCATTTT.

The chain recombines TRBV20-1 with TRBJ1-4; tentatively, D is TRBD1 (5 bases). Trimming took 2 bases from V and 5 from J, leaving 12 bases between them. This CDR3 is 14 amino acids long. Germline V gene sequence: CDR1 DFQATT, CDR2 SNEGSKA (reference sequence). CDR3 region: CSARSGSGNEKLFF. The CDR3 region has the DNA TGCAGTGCTAGATCAGGGAGTGGAAATGAAAAACTGTTTTTT.

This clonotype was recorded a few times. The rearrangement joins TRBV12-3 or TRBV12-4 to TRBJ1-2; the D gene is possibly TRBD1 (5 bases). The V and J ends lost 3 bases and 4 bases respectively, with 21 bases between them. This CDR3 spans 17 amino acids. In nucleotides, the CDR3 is TGTGCCAGCAGTTTTGAGTTTGGCGACGGGGGGTTCTATGGCTACACCTTC. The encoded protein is CASSFEFGDGGFYGYTF.

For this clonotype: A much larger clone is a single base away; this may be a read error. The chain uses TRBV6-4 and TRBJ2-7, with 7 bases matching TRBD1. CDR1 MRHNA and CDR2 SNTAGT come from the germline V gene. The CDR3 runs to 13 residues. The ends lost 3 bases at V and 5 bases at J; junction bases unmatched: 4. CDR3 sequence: CASSETGRNEQYV. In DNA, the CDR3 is TGTGCCAGCAGTGAGACAGGGCGTAACGAGCAGTACGTC.

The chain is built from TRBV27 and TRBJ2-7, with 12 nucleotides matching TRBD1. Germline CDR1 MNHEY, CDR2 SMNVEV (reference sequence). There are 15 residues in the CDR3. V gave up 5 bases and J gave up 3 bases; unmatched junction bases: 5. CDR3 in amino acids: CASSKGQGAGYEQYV. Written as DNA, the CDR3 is TGTGCCAGCAGTAAGGGACAGGGGGCGGGCTACGAGCAGTACGTC.

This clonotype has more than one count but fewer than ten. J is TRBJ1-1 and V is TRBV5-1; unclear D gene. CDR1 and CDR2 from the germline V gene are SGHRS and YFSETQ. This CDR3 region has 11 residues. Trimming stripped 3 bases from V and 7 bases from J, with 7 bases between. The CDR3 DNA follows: TGCGCCAGCAGCTCAGGTGTTGAAGCTTTCTTT. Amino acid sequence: CASSSGVEAFF.

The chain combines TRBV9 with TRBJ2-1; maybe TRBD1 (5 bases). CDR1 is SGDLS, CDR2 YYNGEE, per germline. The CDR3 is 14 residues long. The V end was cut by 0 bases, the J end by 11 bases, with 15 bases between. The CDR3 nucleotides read TGTGCCAGCAGCGTAGAGTCAGGGCGTTATCAGCAGTTCTTC. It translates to CASSVESGRYQQFF.

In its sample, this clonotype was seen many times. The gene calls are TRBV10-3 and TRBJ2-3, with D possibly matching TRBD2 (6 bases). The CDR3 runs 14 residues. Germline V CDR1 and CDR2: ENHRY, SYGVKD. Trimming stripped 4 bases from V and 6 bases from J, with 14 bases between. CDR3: CAISGGLLGDTQYF. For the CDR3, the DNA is TGTGCCATCAGTGGGGGACTCCTAGGGGATACGCAGTATTTT.